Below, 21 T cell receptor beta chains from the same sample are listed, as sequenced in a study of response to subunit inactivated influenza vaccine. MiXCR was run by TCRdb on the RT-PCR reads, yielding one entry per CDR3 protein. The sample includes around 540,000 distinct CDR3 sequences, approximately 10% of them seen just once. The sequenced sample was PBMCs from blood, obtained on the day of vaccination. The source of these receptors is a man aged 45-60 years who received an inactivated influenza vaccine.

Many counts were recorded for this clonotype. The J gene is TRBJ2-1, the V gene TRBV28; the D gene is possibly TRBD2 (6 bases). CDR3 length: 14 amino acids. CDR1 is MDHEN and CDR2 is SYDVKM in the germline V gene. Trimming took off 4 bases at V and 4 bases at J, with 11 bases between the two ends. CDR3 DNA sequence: TGTGCCAGCAGTTGGGGGGACTCGTACAATGAGCAGTTCTTC. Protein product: CASSWGDSYNEQFF.

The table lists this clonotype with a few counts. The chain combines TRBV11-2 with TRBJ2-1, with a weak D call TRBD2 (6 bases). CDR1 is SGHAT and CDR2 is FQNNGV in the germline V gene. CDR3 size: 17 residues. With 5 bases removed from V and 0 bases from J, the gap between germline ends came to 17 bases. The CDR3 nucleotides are TGTGCCAGCAGCGTACCTCGGGGGAGGAGCTCCTACAATGAGCAGTTCTTC. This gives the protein CASSVPRGRSSYNEQFF.

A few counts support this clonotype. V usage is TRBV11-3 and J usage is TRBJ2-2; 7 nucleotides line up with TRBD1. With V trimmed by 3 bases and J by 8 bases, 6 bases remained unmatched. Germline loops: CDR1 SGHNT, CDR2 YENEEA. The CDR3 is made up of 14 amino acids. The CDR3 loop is CASSFSQGLGELFF. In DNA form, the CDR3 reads TGTGCCAGCAGCTTCTCACAGGGGCTAGGGGAGCTGTTTTTT.

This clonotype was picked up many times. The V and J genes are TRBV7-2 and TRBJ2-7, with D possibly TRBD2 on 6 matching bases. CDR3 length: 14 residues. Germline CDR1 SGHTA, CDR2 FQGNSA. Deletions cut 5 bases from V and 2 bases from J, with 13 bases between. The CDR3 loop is CASSPSSATYEQYF. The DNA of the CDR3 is TGTGCCAGCAGCCCGTCTAGCGCCACCTACGAGCAGTACTTC. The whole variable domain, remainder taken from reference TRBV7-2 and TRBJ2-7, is GAGVSQSPSNKVTEKGKDVELRCDPISGHTALYWYRQSLGQGLEFLIYFQGNSAPDKSGLPSDRFSAERTGGSVSTLTIQRTQQEDSAVYLCASSPSSATYEQYFGPGTRLTVT.

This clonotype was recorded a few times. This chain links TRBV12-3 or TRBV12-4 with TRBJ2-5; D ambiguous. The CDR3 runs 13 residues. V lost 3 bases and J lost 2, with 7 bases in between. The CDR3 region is CASSFNLQETQYF. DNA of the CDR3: TGTGCCAGCAGTTTTAACTTGCAAGAGACCCAGTACTTC.

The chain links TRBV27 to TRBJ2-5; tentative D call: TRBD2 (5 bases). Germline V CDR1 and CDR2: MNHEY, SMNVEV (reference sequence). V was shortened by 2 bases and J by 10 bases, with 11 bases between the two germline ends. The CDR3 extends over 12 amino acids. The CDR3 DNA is TGTGCCAGCAGTTTAACGGGAAGGGACCAGTACTTC. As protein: CASSLTGRDQYF.

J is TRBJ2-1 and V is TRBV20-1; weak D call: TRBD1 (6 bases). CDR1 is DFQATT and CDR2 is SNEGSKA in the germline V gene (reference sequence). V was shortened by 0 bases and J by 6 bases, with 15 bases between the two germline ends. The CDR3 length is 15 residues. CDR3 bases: TGCAGTGCTAGAGATCGAGGCAGGGGAGCCAATGAGCAGTTCTTC. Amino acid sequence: CSARDRGRGANEQFF.

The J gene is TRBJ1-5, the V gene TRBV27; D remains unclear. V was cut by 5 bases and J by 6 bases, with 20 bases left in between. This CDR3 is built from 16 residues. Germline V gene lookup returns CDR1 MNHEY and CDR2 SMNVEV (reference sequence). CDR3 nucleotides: TGTGCCAGCAGTCCAATTACACTAACGCCTGTTCAGCCCCAGCATTTT. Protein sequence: CASSPITLTPVQPQHF.

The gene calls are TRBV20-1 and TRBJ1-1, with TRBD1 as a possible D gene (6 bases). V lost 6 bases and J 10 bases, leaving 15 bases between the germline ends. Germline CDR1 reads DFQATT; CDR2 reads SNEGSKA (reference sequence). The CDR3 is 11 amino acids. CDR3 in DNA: TGCAGTGCAACTACAGGGCGAGGAGCTTTCTTT. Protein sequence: CSATTGRGAFF.

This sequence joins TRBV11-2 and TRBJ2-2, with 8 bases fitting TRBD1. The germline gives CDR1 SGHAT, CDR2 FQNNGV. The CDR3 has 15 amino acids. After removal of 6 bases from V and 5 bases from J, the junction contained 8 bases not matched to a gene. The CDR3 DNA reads TGTGCCAGCAGGTTACAGGGGGAAGCGACCGGGGAGCTGTTTTTT. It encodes CASRLQGEATGELFF.

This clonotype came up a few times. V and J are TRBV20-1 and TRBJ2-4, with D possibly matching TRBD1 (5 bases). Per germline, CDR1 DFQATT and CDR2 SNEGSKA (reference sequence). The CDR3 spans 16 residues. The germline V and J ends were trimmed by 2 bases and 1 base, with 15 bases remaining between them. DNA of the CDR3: TGCAGTGCTAGACCCTTGAAAGACAGTGCCAAAAACATTCAGTACTTC. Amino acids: CSARPLKDSAKNIQYF.

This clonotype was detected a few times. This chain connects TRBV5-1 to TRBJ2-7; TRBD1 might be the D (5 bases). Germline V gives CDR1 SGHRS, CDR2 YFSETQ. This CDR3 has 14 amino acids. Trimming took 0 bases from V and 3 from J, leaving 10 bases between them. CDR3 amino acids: CASSLDPRDYEQYF. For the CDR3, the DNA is TGCGCCAGCAGCTTGGATCCCAGGGACTACGAGCAGTACTTC.

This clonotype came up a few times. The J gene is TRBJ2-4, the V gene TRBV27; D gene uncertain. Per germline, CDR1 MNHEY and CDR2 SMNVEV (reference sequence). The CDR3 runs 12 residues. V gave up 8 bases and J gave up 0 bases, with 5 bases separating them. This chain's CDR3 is CASGLAKNIQYF. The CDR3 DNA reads TGTGCCAGCGGGTTAGCCAAAAACATTCAGTACTTC.

CDR3 sequence: CASSSMTLKQFF. In DNA form, the CDR3 reads TGTGCCAGCAGCTCGATGACGTTAAAGCAGTTCTTC. The chain links TRBV7-2 to TRBJ2-1; D is unresolved. V shed 4 bases and J shed 11 bases, with 12 bases lying between them. The CDR3 sequence is 12 residues long. Per the germline V gene, CDR1 is SGHTA and CDR2 is FQGNSA. The variable domain in full, with the rest retrieved from reference TRBV7-2 and TRBJ2-1, is GAGVSQSPSNKVTEKGKDVELRCDPISGHTALYWYRQSLGQGLEFLIYFQGNSAPDKSGLPSDRFSAERTGGSVSTLTIQRTQQEDSAVYLCASSSMTLKQFFGPGTRLTVL.

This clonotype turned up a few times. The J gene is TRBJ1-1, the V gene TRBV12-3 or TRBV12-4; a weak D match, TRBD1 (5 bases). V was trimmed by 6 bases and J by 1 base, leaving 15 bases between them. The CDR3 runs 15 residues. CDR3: CASSSGAVANTEAFF. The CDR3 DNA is TGTGCCAGCAGCTCCGGGGCGGTCGCGAACACTGAAGCTTTCTTT.

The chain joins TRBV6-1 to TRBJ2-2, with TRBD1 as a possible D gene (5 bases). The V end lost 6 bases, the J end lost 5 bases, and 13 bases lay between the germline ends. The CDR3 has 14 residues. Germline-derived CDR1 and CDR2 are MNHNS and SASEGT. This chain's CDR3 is CASRIQGRTGELFF. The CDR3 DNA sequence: TGTGCCAGCAGAATCCAGGGAAGAACCGGGGAGCTGTTTTTT.

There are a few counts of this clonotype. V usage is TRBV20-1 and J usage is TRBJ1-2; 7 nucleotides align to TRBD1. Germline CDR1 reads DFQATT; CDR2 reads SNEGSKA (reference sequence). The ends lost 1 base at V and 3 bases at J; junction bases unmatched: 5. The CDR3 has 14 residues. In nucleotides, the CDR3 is TGCAGTGCTAGAGTCGTTGGGACAGACTATGGCTACACCTTC. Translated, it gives CSARVVGTDYGYTF.

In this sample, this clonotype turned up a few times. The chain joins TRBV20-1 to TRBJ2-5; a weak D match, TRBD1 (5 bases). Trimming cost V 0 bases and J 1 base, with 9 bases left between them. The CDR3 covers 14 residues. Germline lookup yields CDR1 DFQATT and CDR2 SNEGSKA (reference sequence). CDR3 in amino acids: CSARDRQTQETQYF. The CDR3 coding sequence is TGCAGTGCTAGAGATCGACAGACCCAAGAGACCCAGTACTTC.

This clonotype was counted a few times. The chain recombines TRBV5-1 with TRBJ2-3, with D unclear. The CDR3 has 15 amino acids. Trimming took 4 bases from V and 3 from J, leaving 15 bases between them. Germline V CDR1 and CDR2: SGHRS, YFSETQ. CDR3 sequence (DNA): TGCGCCAGCAGCCCACTGGCGGTAGGGACAGATACGCAGTATTTT. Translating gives CASSPLAVGTDTQYF.

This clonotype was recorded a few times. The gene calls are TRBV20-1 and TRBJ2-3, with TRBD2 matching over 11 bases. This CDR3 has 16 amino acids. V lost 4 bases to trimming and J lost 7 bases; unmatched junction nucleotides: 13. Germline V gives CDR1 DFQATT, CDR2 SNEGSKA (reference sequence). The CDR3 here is CSATDFLAGGPYTQYF. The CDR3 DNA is TGCAGTGCTACGGATTTCTTAGCGGGAGGGCCTTATACGCAGTATTTT.

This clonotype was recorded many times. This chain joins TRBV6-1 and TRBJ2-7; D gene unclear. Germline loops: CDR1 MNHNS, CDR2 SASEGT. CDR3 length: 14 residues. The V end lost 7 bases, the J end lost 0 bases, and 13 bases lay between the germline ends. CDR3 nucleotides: TGTGCCAGCATGGTACGGGCTAGCTCCTACGAGCAGTACTTC. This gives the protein CASMVRASSYEQYF.